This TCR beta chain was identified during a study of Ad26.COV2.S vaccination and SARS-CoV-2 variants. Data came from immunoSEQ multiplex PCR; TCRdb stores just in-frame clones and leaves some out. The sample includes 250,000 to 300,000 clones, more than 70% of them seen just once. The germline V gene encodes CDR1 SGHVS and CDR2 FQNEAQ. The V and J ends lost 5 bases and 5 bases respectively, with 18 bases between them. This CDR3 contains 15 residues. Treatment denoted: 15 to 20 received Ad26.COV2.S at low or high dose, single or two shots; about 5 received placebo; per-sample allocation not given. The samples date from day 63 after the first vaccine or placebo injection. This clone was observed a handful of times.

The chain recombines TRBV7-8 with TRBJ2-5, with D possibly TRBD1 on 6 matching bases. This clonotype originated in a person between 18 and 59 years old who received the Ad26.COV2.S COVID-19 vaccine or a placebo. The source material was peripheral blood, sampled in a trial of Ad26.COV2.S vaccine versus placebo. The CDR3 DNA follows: TGTGCCAGCAGCGCGACAGGTGGCTCGCGGGAGACCCAGTACTTC. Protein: CASSATGGSRETQYF.